This T cell receptor (beta chain) derives from a study of blood T cell repertoires in COVID-19 (TCRdb year 2020). Study-wide context: Samples from collaborators originated in the United States, Italy and Spain and spanned both the acute and convalescent phases of COVID-19. The prospective study material was composed of cDNA or gDNA derived from T cells, B-cell-depleted T cells, or PBMCs. The dataset comprised deeply sampled blood TCRbeta repertoires from subjects exposed to, actively infected with, or recovered from COVID-19. The repertoires were released in a freely available public database intended as a resource for research on the immune response to SARS-CoV-2. The samples were drawn from two sources: the first 160 participants of the ongoing ImmuneRACE study, and fewer than 1,500 subjects contributed by 6 global collaborators. The sample metadata nearly always contained a de-identified subject ID, COVID-19 status, age in years and sex. Where available, HLA class I and class II types were taken from metadata supplied by the sample provider and were not determined by assay-based typing.

With respect to this clone: What this receptor recognizes is not known. It has no much larger one-base neighbor in the sample; base qualities were not kept.

The immunoSEQ Assay, a bias-controlled multiplex PCR, was used to amplify TCRbeta CDR3 regions from genomic DNA. The source study handled its data this way. The number of nucleated cells in each sample was estimated by amplification of reference gene primers within the assay. To quantify the absolute abundance of each unique TCRbeta CDR3 rearrangement, sequence reads were collapsed and filtered. For each sample, productive Simpson clonality was calculated by taking the square root of Simpson's diversity index across productive rearrangements. The immuneACCESS repertoire file appears here via TCRdb, limited to in-frame rearrangements. These files lack a portion of the clones; in checked studies, under half of the deficit traces to unresolved V genes, and the cause of the others is not known. For V, J and clone size, that table is used; D and trimming come from the DNA. The sample table holds around 250,000 clones, of which around 89% were seen once. The ten biggest clones cover 4.1% of the sample.

In the prospective study, participants were roughly 18 to 100 years old, resided in approximately 22 geographic areas of the United States, and were enrolled through a virtual design. In the prospective study, cohorts were assigned on the basis of participant-reported clinical history obtained from a screening survey and a study questionnaire. Mobile phlebotomists in the prospective study collected whole blood, serum and a nasopharyngeal or oropharyngeal swab from every participant. Prospective study participants could optionally give additional blood draws and questionnaires over an approximately two-month period. Blood samples from the prospective study were shipped frozen or at room temperature prior to DNA extraction. What the study reported, not specific to this receptor: The quantity of clinical and demographic metadata differed by source and by participant and was supplied without curation.

The sequenced sample consisted of PBMCs or T cells enriched from blood (not recorded which). This sequence originates from a woman in her thirties with acute COVID-19.

The nucleotides are TGTGCCAGCAGTTACTCGCTGGACAGCCCTGAAAAACTGTTTTTT. The translation is CASSYSLDSPEKLFF. The chain uses TRBV6-5 and TRBJ1-4; the D gene is possibly TRBD1, with 6 bases matching. CDR1 is given as MNHEY and CDR2 as SVGAGI, both from the germline V gene. Trimming takes 0 bases from V and 7 bases from J, and the germline ends sit 12 bases apart. The CDR3 sequence holds 15 residues, the cysteine and phenylalanine included. The read is trimmed to its CDR3 DNA, 45 bases read in frame from base 1.